These 10 T cell receptor beta chains originate from one sample sequenced in a study of radiotherapy plus CTLA-4 blockade in lung cancer. Profiling relied on immunoSEQ multiplex PCR, and the TCRdb table lists in-frame clones only, not all of them. Of about 66,000 clones listed, about 83% are singletons. This specimen was peripheral blood, taken from a patient treated with radiotherapy plus ipilimumab. Receptors were obtained from a human donor with non-small cell lung cancer who had a partial response to radiotherapy plus ipilimumab.

The chain employs TRBV7-8 and TRBJ2-1; 11 bases align to TRBD2. V shed 3 bases and J 8 bases; nucleotides not matched to a gene: 6. CDR3 length: 15 amino acids. Germline CDR1 and CDR2: SGHVS and FQNEAQ. The DNA of the CDR3 is TGTGCCAGCAGCTTCACTAGCGGGAGTTTGGATGAGCAGTTCTTC. Translation: CASSFTSGSLDEQFF.

This sequence joins TRBV10-3 and TRBJ2-2; 8 bases map to TRBD1. J was trimmed by 4 bases and V by 6 bases; bases with no gene match: 7. This CDR3 is 15 amino acids long. Germline V CDR1 and CDR2: ENHRY, SYGVKD. The CDR3 coding sequence is TGTGCCATCAGAGAGGACAGGGTTTCCACCGGGGAGCTGTTTTTT. Protein: CAIREDRVSTGELFF.

V gene TRBV9 combines with J gene TRBJ1-3, with 9 bases aligning to TRBD1. Germline CDR1 is SGDLS and CDR2 is YYNGEE. The CDR3 is 17 residues long. V was clipped by 6 bases and J by 4 bases; unmatched bases: 14. The DNA of the CDR3 is TGTGCCAGCACCCCGGACAGGGGTTATAGCAGCGGAAACACCATATATTTT. It codes for CASTPDRGYSSGNTIYF.

The rearrangement links TRBV19 to TRBJ1-1, with D unresolved. The CDR3 spans 13 residues. Germline CDR1 and CDR2: LNHDA and SQIVND (reference sequence). V lost 9 bases and J lost 4, with 15 bases in between. CDR3 residues: CASRGFSGTEAFF. As DNA, the CDR3 is TGTGCCAGCCGCGGGTTCTCGGGCACTGAAGCTTTCTTT. The full variable domain, rest sourced from reference TRBV19 and TRBJ1-1, is DGGITQSPKYLFRKEGQNVTLSCEQNLNHDAMYWYRQDPGQGLRLIYYSQIVNDFQKGDIAEGYSVSREKKESFPLTVTSAQKNPTAFYLCASRGFSGTEAFFGQGTRLTVV.

The J gene is TRBJ2-1, the V gene TRBV6-5; 12 bases map to TRBD1. The CDR3 covers 14 residues. The germline V gene has CDR1 MNHEY and CDR2 SVGAGI. The V segment lost 5 bases and the J segment 7 bases; nucleotides outside the gene matches: 3. The CDR3 DNA is TGTGCCAGCAGTAGGGACAGGGGGCGGAATGAGCAGTTCTTC. Translation: CASSRDRGRNEQFF.

The chain is built from TRBV5-8 and TRBJ2-3; 11 bases fit TRBD2. Germline trimming cut 4 bases from V and 4 bases from J; bases unmatched to any gene: 8. The CDR3 is 16 residues long. The V gene's germline CDR1 is SGHTS and CDR2 YDEGEE. CDR3: CASSPDSGRVADTQYF. The CDR3, as DNA: TGTGCCAGCAGCCCCGATAGCGGGAGGGTGGCAGATACGCAGTATTTT.

This chain joins TRBV29-1 and TRBJ1-4; 7 nucleotides line up with TRBD1. The V gene end was trimmed by 6 bases and the J gene end by 5 bases; junction bases not matched to a gene: 9. The germline gives CDR1 SQVTM, CDR2 ANQGSEA. The CDR3 length is 14 residues. CDR3 region: CSVLMTGTNEKLFF. The CDR3 nucleotides read TGCAGCGTCCTGATGACAGGGACAAATGAAAAACTGTTTTTT.

The gene calls are TRBV28 and TRBJ1-2, with 8 bases lining up with TRBD1. Per germline, CDR1 MDHEN and CDR2 SYDVKM. J lost 7 bases, V lost 6 bases, and 13 bases had no gene match. The CDR3 totals 15 residues. The CDR3 protein is CASSPGTGRVFGYTF. In nucleotides, the CDR3 is TGTGCCAGCAGCCCCGGGACAGGAAGAGTCTTTGGCTACACCTTC.

The chain joins TRBV19 to TRBJ1-4, with 10 positions matching TRBD1. The germline V gene has CDR1 LNHDA and CDR2 SQIVND (reference sequence). This CDR3 has 20 residues. Trimming took 3 bases from V and 6 from J; bases not matched to a gene: 19. The CDR3 is CASSIWVTGGRSSADEKLFF. The CDR3 nucleotides are TGTGCCAGTAGTATTTGGGTGACAGGGGGCAGGAGTTCGGCAGATGAAAAACTGTTTTTT.

The rearrangement joins TRBV28 to TRBJ2-5; no clear D gene. Germline assignment: CDR1 MDHEN and CDR2 SYDVKM. Trimming took 9 bases from V and 2 from J, leaving 13 bases between them. CDR3 length: 13 amino acids. CDR3 in amino acids: CASTTRAQETQYF. CDR3 nucleotides: TGTGCCAGTACCACCCGCGCACAAGAGACCCAGTACTTC.